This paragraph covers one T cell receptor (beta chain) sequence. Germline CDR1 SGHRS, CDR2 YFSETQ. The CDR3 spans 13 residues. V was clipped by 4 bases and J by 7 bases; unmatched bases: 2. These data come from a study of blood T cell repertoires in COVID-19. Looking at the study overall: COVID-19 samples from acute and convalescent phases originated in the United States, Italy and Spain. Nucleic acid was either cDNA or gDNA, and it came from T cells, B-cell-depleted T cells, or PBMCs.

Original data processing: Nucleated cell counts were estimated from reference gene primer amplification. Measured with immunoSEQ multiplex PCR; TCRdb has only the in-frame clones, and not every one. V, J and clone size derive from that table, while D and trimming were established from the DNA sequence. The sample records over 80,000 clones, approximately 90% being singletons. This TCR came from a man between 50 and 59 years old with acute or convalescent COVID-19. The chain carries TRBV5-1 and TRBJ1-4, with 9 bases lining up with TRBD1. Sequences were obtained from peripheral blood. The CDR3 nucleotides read TGCGCCAGCAGCGGACAGGGGTCTGAAAAACTGTTTTTT. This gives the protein CASSGQGSEKLFF.